The 26 T cell receptor beta chains reported below all come from one sample, sequenced in a study of T cells in Graves' hyperthyroidism and ophthalmopathy. RNA transcripts served as the template for amplifying TCR beta CDR3 regions. TCR CDR3 regions were first amplified by RT-PCR with HTBI primers. In TCRdb, the multiplex PCR reads were re-called with MiXCR into one record per CDR3 protein. The sample records around 350,000 distinct CDR3 sequences, approximately 14% being singletons. Sequenced: blood. These receptors were obtained from a woman under 30 with Graves' hyperthyroidism that later progressed to Graves' ophthalmopathy.

This sequence joins TRBV7-9 and TRBJ2-3; 7 nucleotides line up with TRBD1. CDR3 length equals 16 residues. The germline V gene encodes CDR1 SEHNR and CDR2 FQNEAQ (reference sequence). V trimming: 1 base; J trimming: 2 bases; junction bases outside the gene matches: 6. CDR3 nucleotide sequence: TGTGCCAGCAGCTTAGAGGTGACAGGGATCACAGATACGCAGTATTTT. It codes for CASSLEVTGITDTQYF.

This sequence joins TRBV5-4 and TRBJ1-4; D is uncertain. This CDR3 spans 13 amino acids. Germline CDR1 and CDR2: SGHNT and YYREEE (reference sequence). V was shortened by 1 base and J by 3 bases, with 4 bases between the two germline ends. Here the CDR3 reads CASSLYPNEKLFF. The CDR3 DNA follows: TGTGCCAGCAGCTTGTATCCTAATGAAAAACTGTTTTTT.

CDR3 DNA: TGTGCCTGGACTGTACGCGGGAGGGGGGCAGATACGCAGTATTTT. This translates into CAWTVRGRGADTQYF. The V and J genes are TRBV30 and TRBJ2-3, with 9 bases matching TRBD2. Germline CDR1 is GTSNPN and CDR2 is SVGIG (reference sequence). This CDR3 is built from 15 residues. V lost 4 bases, J lost 4 bases, and 9 bases stayed unmatched.

The chain couples TRBV29-1 to TRBJ1-2, with 7 bases aligning to TRBD1. Germline CDR1 reads SQVTM; CDR2 reads ANQGSEA. The CDR3 is 13 residues long. Losses at the gene ends were 4 bases for V and 3 bases for J; bases not matched to a gene: 5. CDR3 amino acids: CSVGSGTDYGYTF. The DNA for the CDR3 is TGCAGCGTTGGGTCAGGGACAGACTATGGCTACACCTTC.

This clonotype occurred many times. The chain links TRBV2 to TRBJ1-1; D may be TRBD1 (5 bases). V lost 2 bases, J lost 2 bases, and 15 bases lay in between. In germline, CDR1 is SNHLY, CDR2 FYNNEI. The CDR3 is 16 residues long. CDR3 DNA: TGTGCCAGCAGTGAATCCCGTGGGACGGGTAACACTGAAGCTTTCTTT. Amino acid sequence: CASSESRGTGNTEAFF. Full variable domain (missing parts from reference TRBV2 and TRBJ1-1): EPEVTQTPSHQVTQMGQEVILRCVPISNHLYFYWYRQILGQKVEFLVSFYNNEISEKSEIFDDQFSVERPDGSNFTLKIRSTKLEDSAMYFCASSESRGTGNTEAFFGQGTRLTVV.

On this clonotype itself: This may come from a read error, since a much larger clone is one base off. V is TRBV28 and J is TRBJ2-1; D is uncertain. Germline V gives CDR1 MDHEN, CDR2 SYDVKM. The CDR3 spans 16 residues. Trimming removed 3 bases at V and 6 bases at J, with 18 bases between. The CDR3 region is CASSLLWKGPCNEQFF. As DNA, the CDR3 is TGTGCCAGCAGTTTGCTTTGGAAAGGGCCCTGCAATGAGCAGTTCTTC. The full variable domain, its missing parts supplied by reference TRBV28 and TRBJ2-1, is DVKVTQSSRYLVKRTGEKVFLECVQDMDHENMFWYRQDPGLGLRLIYFSYDVKMKEKGDIPEGYSVSREKKERFSLILESASTNQTSMYLCASSLLWKGPCNEQFFGPGTRLTVL.

At least ten counts were recorded for this clonotype. The CDR3 sequence is CASSLRGYAVYRSYNSPLHF. The CDR3 nucleotides read TGTGCCAGCAGTTTACGGGGATATGCTGTATATCGGTCCTATAATTCACCCCTCCACTTT. This sequence joins TRBV27 and TRBJ1-6; D not resolved. Trimming removed 2 bases from V and 1 base from J, with 21 bases in between. The CDR3 totals 20 residues. Germline V lookup: CDR1 MNHEY, CDR2 SMNVEV (reference sequence).

The chain is built from TRBV10-2 and TRBJ2-1, with 8 nucleotides matching TRBD1. The CDR3 sequence is 15 residues long. Per germline, CDR1 WSHSY and CDR2 SAAADI. V gave up 5 bases and J gave up 3 bases; unmatched junction bases: 6. CDR3 DNA: TGCGCCAGCAGTAAGAGACAGGGGTACTACAATGAGCAGTTCTTC. Amino acid sequence: CASSKRQGYYNEQFF.

This clonotype was observed at least ten times. The chain is built from TRBV29-1 and TRBJ1-1, with TRBD1 as a possible D gene (6 bases). The CDR3 spans 12 residues. The V end lost 6 bases, the J end lost 2 bases, and 10 bases lay between the germline ends. Germline V gene data show CDR1 as SQVTM and CDR2 as ANQGSEA. The CDR3 protein is CSVRTVNTEAFF. Here the CDR3 DNA reads TGCAGCGTCCGGACAGTTAACACTGAAGCTTTCTTT.

This clonotype was recorded at least ten times. The chain employs TRBV7-2 and TRBJ2-5, with 9 positions matching TRBD1. Unmatched junction bases numbered 4, after V lost 5 bases and J lost 3 bases. CDR3 length equals 14 residues. The germline V gene encodes CDR1 SGHTA and CDR2 FQGNSA. The CDR3 DNA reads TGTGCCAGCAGCGCACAGGGGGCAGAAGAGACCCAGTACTTC. Amino acid sequence: CASSAQGAEETQYF.

This clonotype was recorded a few times. V usage is TRBV19 and J usage is TRBJ2-1; TRBD2 matches at 15 bases. The CDR3 extends over 14 amino acids. Germline CDR1 LNHDA, CDR2 SQIVND (reference sequence). After removal of 3 bases from V and 9 bases from J, the junction contained 0 bases not matched to a gene. The CDR3 protein is CASSMGLAGGEQFF. In DNA, the CDR3 is TGTGCCAGTAGTATGGGACTAGCGGGAGGTGAGCAGTTCTTC.

The chain employs TRBV19 and TRBJ2-7; a possible D gene is TRBD2 (5 bases). This CDR3 contains 16 residues. Trimming took off 4 bases at V and 0 bases at J, with 16 bases between the two ends. Per germline, CDR1 LNHDA and CDR2 SQIVND (reference sequence). The CDR3 nucleotides read TGTGCCAGTAGTAGGCGTCGAGCGGAGAGCTCCTACGAGCAGTACTTC. The encoded protein is CASSRRRAESSYEQYF. The variable domain in full, completed from reference TRBV19 and TRBJ2-7, reads DGGITQSPKYLFRKEGQNVTLSCEQNLNHDAMYWYRQDPGQGLRLIYYSQIVNDFQKGDIAEGYSVSREKKESFPLTVTSAQKNPTAFYLCASSRRRAESSYEQYFGPGTRLTVT.

In regard to this clonotype: A read error may be the cause here, since a much bigger clone is one base away. CDR3 region: CSARDQLSAGGTQYF. DNA of the CDR3: TGCAGTGCTAGAGATCAATTATCAGCGGGAGGTACGCAGTATTTT. The chain joins TRBV20-1 to TRBJ2-3; 9 nucleotides align to TRBD2. From germline, CDR1 is DFQATT and CDR2 SNEGSKA (reference sequence). The trim removed 0 bases at V and 8 bases at J, leaving 9 bases unmatched. The CDR3 loop spans 15 amino acids.

This clonotype was detected many times. The chain uses TRBV20-1 and TRBJ2-7; D is perhaps TRBD1 (6 bases). Trimming left V 6 bases short and J 9 bases short, with 30 bases between. CDR3 length: 16 amino acids. Germline lookup yields CDR1 DFQATT and CDR2 SNEGSKA (reference sequence). The DNA for the CDR3 is TGCAGTGCCAGACCACAGTACGGGACAATCCTACGAGGGCAGTACTTC. Translating gives CSARPQYGTILRGQYF.

J is TRBJ2-1 and V is TRBV6-2 or TRBV6-3; TRBD2 matches at 14 bases. The germline V gene encodes CDR1 MNHEY and CDR2 SVGEGT. V shed 7 bases, J shed 4 bases, and the junction held 9 bases outside the gene matches. The CDR3 totals 17 residues. The CDR3: CASNQRLAGGWYNEQFF. The CDR3 nucleotides read TGTGCCAGCAATCAAAGACTAGCGGGAGGGTGGTACAATGAGCAGTTCTTC.

J is TRBJ2-5 and V is TRBV9; D ambiguous. The germline V and J ends were trimmed by 4 bases and 6 bases, with 16 bases remaining between them. CDR3 length: 14 residues. Germline V lookup: CDR1 SGDLS, CDR2 YYNGEE. The CDR3 spells CASSSQDAVKTQYF. CDR3 nucleotide sequence: TGTGCCAGCAGCTCCCAGGATGCTGTGAAGACCCAGTACTTC. The full variable domain, with the rest looked up from reference TRBV9 and TRBJ2-5, is DSGVTQTPKHLITATGQRVTLRCSPRSGDLSVYWYQQSLDQGLQFLIQYYNGEERAKGNILERFSAQQFPDLHSELNLSSLELGDSALYFCASSSQDAVKTQYFGPGTRLLVL.

V is TRBV10-1 and J is TRBJ2-2, with 12 positions matching TRBD2. The V gene end was trimmed by 8 bases and the J gene end by 5 bases; junction bases not matched to a gene: 12. The CDR3 extends over 17 amino acids. Looked up from germline, CDR1 is WNHNN and CDR2 is SYGVQD (reference sequence). The CDR3 coding sequence is TGCGCCAGCGCTAGCGGGAGGGCCTGGAGGTTTACCGGGGAGCTGTTTTTT. Encoded protein: CASASGRAWRFTGELFF.

Many counts were recorded for this clonotype. V usage is TRBV28 and J usage is TRBJ2-3; D unclear. Germline-derived CDR1 and CDR2 are MDHEN and SYDVKM. This CDR3 has 15 amino acids. V lost 3 bases and J lost 4, with 14 bases in between. The CDR3 DNA sequence: TGTGCCAGCAGTTTTCCGGCGGTTCGGTCAGATACGCAGTATTTT. This translates into CASSFPAVRSDTQYF. Full variable domain (missing parts from reference TRBV28 and TRBJ2-3): DVKVTQSSRYLVKRTGEKVFLECVQDMDHENMFWYRQDPGLGLRLIYFSYDVKMKEKGDIPEGYSVSREKKERFSLILESASTNQTSMYLCASSFPAVRSDTQYFGPGTRLTVL.

V usage is TRBV20-1 and J usage is TRBJ2-3, with 7 positions matching TRBD2. The germline gives CDR1 DFQATT, CDR2 SNEGSKA (reference sequence). J gave up 6 bases and V 5 bases, and 14 bases lay outside the gene matches. The CDR3 contains 15 residues. CDR3 in amino acids: CSARRSGLTGDTQYF. The CDR3 bases are TGCAGTGCTCGGAGATCGGGACTAACTGGGGATACGCAGTATTTT.

This clonotype was seen many times. V usage is TRBV11-2 and J usage is TRBJ2-7, with TRBD2 matching 10 bases. This CDR3 region has 15 residues. The ends lost 1 base at V and 7 bases at J; junction bases unmatched: 7. Germline V gives CDR1 SGHAT, CDR2 FQNNGV. Here the CDR3 DNA reads TGTGCCAGCAGCTTAGGTCTAGCGGGAGCGGGAGAGCAGTACTTC. Protein product: CASSLGLAGAGEQYF.

This clonotype was seen ten or more times. The chain has TRBV20-1 and TRBJ2-3, with TRBD2 as a possible D gene (6 bases). The CDR3 is 12 amino acids. The V end was cut by 2 bases, the J end by 9 bases, with 12 bases between. From germline, CDR1 is DFQATT and CDR2 SNEGSKA (reference sequence). DNA of the CDR3: TGCAGTGCTAGAAATGCGGGGAACACGCAGTATTTT. Protein sequence: CSARNAGNTQYF.

A few counts support this clonotype. The chain is built from TRBV5-4 and TRBJ2-7; D call uncertain. Germline CDR1 SGHNT, CDR2 YYREEE (reference sequence). This CDR3 has 14 amino acids. V was trimmed by 5 bases and J by 0 bases, leaving 12 bases between them. The chain's CDR3 is CASRNLDSSYEQYF. The CDR3 bases are TGTGCCAGCAGGAATTTAGATAGCTCCTACGAGCAGTACTTC.

In regard to this clonotype: This may come from a read error, since a much larger clone is one base off. This chain uses TRBV27 with TRBJ2-7; D may correspond to TRBD1 or TRBD2 (5 bases each). The germline CDR1 and CDR2 sequences are MNHEY and SMNVEV (reference sequence). V was clipped by 5 bases and J by 0 bases, with 11 bases between them. The CDR3 spans 14 residues. CDR3 nucleotides: TGTGCCAGCAGTGAGGGGAAAGGCTCCTACGAGCAGTACTTC. Its protein product is CASSEGKGSYEQYF.

This clonotype was observed a handful of times. The rearrangement links TRBV6-4 to TRBJ2-1; TRBD2 matches at 7 bases. The CDR3 contains 16 residues. The V and J ends lost 2 bases and 4 bases, in that order; junction bases with no gene match: 8. Germline V lookup: CDR1 MRHNA, CDR2 SNTAGT. The CDR3 region has the DNA TGTGCCAGCAGTGACCTCGGCGGGAGCTCATACAATGAGCAGTTCTTC. Residues: CASSDLGGSSYNEQFF.

This rearrangement joins TRBV19 to TRBJ2-7; 9 bases line up with TRBD1. The germline V gene has CDR1 LNHDA and CDR2 SQIVND (reference sequence). The length of the CDR3 is 15 residues. V shed 1 base, J shed 5 bases, and the junction held 6 bases outside the gene matches. CDR3 sequence reads: CASSIVTGGFDEQYF. The CDR3 DNA is TGTGCCAGTAGTATAGTTACAGGGGGCTTCGACGAGCAGTACTTC.

This clonotype was picked up many times. The gene calls are TRBV5-5 and TRBJ1-1; D unclear. CDR1 SGHKS and CDR2 YYEKEE come from the germline V gene (reference sequence). V lost 1 base and J lost 1, with 11 bases in between. The CDR3 is 15 residues long. The CDR3: CASSLYPGWNTEAFF. The DNA of the CDR3 is TGTGCCAGCAGCTTGTACCCGGGCTGGAACACTGAAGCTTTCTTT.